The 9 T cell receptor beta chains listed next were all sequenced from one sample in a study of blood T cell repertoires in COVID-19. Measured with immunoSEQ multiplex PCR; TCRdb has only the in-frame clones, and not every one. The profile shows about 260,000 clones, around four fifths of them singletons. The specimen sequenced was peripheral blood. These receptors were taken from an elderly woman with acute or convalescent COVID-19.

V and J are TRBV13 and TRBJ2-7; D is unresolved. The length of the CDR3 is 14 residues. Germline CDR1 PRHDT, CDR2 FYEKMQ (reference sequence). Trimming took off 5 bases at V and 5 bases at J, with 16 bases between the two ends. CDR3 protein: CASSASNANDEQYF. In DNA form, the CDR3 reads TGTGCCAGCAGCGCCTCGAACGCGAACGACGAGCAGTACTTC.

The sample holds a few counts of this clone. The J gene is TRBJ2-1, the V gene TRBV5-1; 9 bases are a match to TRBD2. CDR3 length: 15 amino acids. Germline CDR1 SGHRS, CDR2 YFSETQ. With V trimmed by 4 bases and J by 4 bases, 6 bases remained unmatched. CDR3 residues: CASSPSGRRYNEQFF. The CDR3 bases are TGCGCCAGCAGCCCCAGCGGGAGGCGGTACAATGAGCAGTTCTTC.

The CDR3 DNA reads TGTGCCAGCAGACCAACTAGCGGGGTCAACGAGCAGTACTTC. This translates into CASRPTSGVNEQYF. The chain carries TRBV28 and TRBJ2-7; 10 bases map to TRBD2. From germline, CDR1 is MDHEN and CDR2 SYDVKM. J was trimmed by 5 bases and V by 6 bases; bases with no gene match: 7. The length of the CDR3 is 14 residues.

This chain links TRBV10-3 with TRBJ1-2; weak D call: TRBD1 (6 bases). Germline lookup yields CDR1 ENHRY and CDR2 SYGVKD. Trimming took off 1 base at V and 6 bases at J, with 12 bases between the two ends. There are 14 residues in the CDR3. This CDR3 reads CAISEFMGANGYTF. Here the CDR3 DNA reads TGTGCCATCAGTGAGTTTATGGGGGCAAATGGCTACACCTTC.

The genes are TRBV7-2 and TRBJ2-5, with unresolved D. CDR1 is SGHTA, CDR2 FQGNSA, per germline. V gave up 3 bases and J gave up 5 bases, with 7 bases separating them. The CDR3 has 12 amino acids. The CDR3 region has the DNA TGTGCCAGCAGCTTGAGCACGGAGACCCAGTACTTC. This encodes CASSLSTETQYF.

V is TRBV15 and J is TRBJ1-2; 8 bases map to TRBD1. The J segment lost 4 bases and the V segment lost 0 bases, leaving 10 bases of the junction unmatched. This CDR3 has 17 amino acids. Germline CDR1 reads LNHNV; CDR2 reads YYDKDF (reference sequence). DNA of the CDR3: TGTGCCACCAGCAGAGATCTGGTACAGGGGGTTAGCTATGGCTACACCTTC. It encodes CATSRDLVQGVSYGYTF.

V usage is TRBV27 and J usage is TRBJ1-6; 11 bases agree with TRBD1. Germline V lookup: CDR1 MNHEY, CDR2 SMNVEV (reference sequence). The CDR3 spans 15 residues. Trimming removed 2 bases from V and 10 bases from J; junction bases left unmatched: 4. The CDR3: CASSLGQGARSPLHF. CDR3 coding DNA: TGTGCCAGCAGTTTAGGACAGGGGGCGCGGTCACCCCTCCACTTT.

The chain has TRBV18 and TRBJ2-3; D might be TRBD2 (6 bases). The CDR3 runs to 13 residues. Per the germline V gene, CDR1 is KGHSH and CDR2 is LQKENI. V lost 5 bases, J lost 2 bases, and 8 bases lay in between. The CDR3 region has the DNA TGTGCCAGCTCAGCGGGAATCACAGATACGCAGTATTTT. It yields the protein CASSAGITDTQYF.

The rearrangement joins TRBV7-8 to TRBJ2-7; D might be TRBD2 (5 bases). Germline CDR1 reads SGHVS; CDR2 reads FQNEAQ. Trimming shortened V by 5 bases and J by 0 bases, and 14 bases separated the two germline ends. This CDR3 spans 15 amino acids. CDR3 sequence reads: CASSLGGPSSYEQYF. The CDR3 DNA follows: TGTGCCAGCAGCCTGGGCGGGCCCAGCTCCTACGAGCAGTACTTC.